This T cell receptor (beta chain) was sequenced for a study of blood T cell repertoires in COVID-19. V gave up 3 bases and J gave up 2 bases, with 20 bases separating them. Germline V gene lookup returns CDR1 SGHAT and CDR2 FQNNGV. This CDR3 comprises 17 residues. Measured with immunoSEQ multiplex PCR; TCRdb has only the in-frame clones, and not every one. Among about 180,000 clones, about 82% were seen once, and the ten largest hold around 8.6%. The V gene is TRBV11-2, the J gene TRBJ2-7; tentatively, D is TRBD2 (6 bases). The TCR sequence derives from a woman between 25 and 40 years old who had recovered from COVID-19. The sequenced material came from PBMCs or T cells enriched from blood (not recorded which). CDR3 sequence (DNA): TGTGCCAGCAGCTTTGGCGGGAATGCGCGCCCCGCCTACGAGCAGTACTTC. Translated, it gives CASSFGGNARPAYEQYF. The full variable domain, its missing parts supplied by reference TRBV11-2 and TRBJ2-7, is EAGVAQSPRYKIIEKRQSVAFWCNPISGHATLYWYQQILGQGPKLLIQFQNNGVVDDSQLPKDRFSAERLKGVDSTLKIQPAKLEDSAVYLCASSFGGNARPAYEQYFGPGTRLTVT.